This T cell receptor beta chain appears in the sequencing data of a study of metastatic and nonmetastatic thyroid tumors (dated by TCRdb to 2019 to 2021). Notes on the research overall: Repertoires were compared across peripheral blood and tumor or nodule tissue samples from malignant and benign thyroid patients.

Libraries were constructed by PCR. Sequenced using an Illumina HiSeq 4000. The TCR beta-chain CDR3 region of each patient was profiled by high-throughput sequencing. For the original study's pipeline: Drawing on CDR3 differences between clinicopathological groups, the researchers built a classifier meant to tell apart patients with distant-metastatic papillary thyroid cancer. The Shannon index was used to measure repertoire diversity, and the Morisita-Horn index was used to measure how similar tumor and blood repertoires were. Through fastp at Q25 and MiXCR, TCRdb rebuilt clones from the public reads, retaining in-frame beta chains. The V and J calls were determined by TCRdb, not by the authors. The sample contains roughly 50,000 clones, around 20% of them found a single time. The top ten clonotypes cover 3.5% to 4% of the sample. This clone was seen repeatedly, ten times or more. The antigen it binds to is not known. A much larger clone differs from this one at a single base, so this may be a read error. Other nucleotide sequences in the sample specify the same CDR3.

No patient had received any treatment before thyroid surgery. Using T-cell receptor beta sequencing, the researchers looked back retrospectively at clinical samples from patients, gathered between about 2012 and 2018. What the work shows at the level of the full study, not this receptor alone: In both blood and tumor samples, malignant tumors were reported to have significantly higher TCR beta diversity than benign nodules.

Trimming costs V 5 bases and J 7 bases, and their ends lie 18 bases apart. The CDR3, cysteine through phenylalanine, is 15 amino acids long. Solely the CDR3 DNA is kept, with 45 bases framed from the first base. The germline V gene yields SNHLY for CDR1 and FYNNEI for CDR2. The sequence derives from a male donor with papillary thyroid cancer or a benign thyroid nodule (not recorded which). Some clones in this sample may be carry-over from other donors' samples. The sequence is built from TRBV2 and TRBJ1-5; TRBD1 might be the D gene, on 6 matching bases. The sequenced material came from blood. The DNA sequence is given as TGTGCCAGCAGTCTTGCCGGGACGGGGGGCCAGCCCCAGCATTTT. Its product reads: CASSLAGTGGQPQHF. Here the CDR3 is joined to the reference TRBV2 and TRBJ1-5 genes, and the full variable domain is: EPEVTQTPSHQVTQMGQEVILRCVPISNHLYFYWYRQILGQKVEFLVSFYNNEISEKSEIFDDQFSVERPDGSNFTLKIRSTKLEDSAMYFCASSLAGTGGQPQHFGDGTRLSIL.